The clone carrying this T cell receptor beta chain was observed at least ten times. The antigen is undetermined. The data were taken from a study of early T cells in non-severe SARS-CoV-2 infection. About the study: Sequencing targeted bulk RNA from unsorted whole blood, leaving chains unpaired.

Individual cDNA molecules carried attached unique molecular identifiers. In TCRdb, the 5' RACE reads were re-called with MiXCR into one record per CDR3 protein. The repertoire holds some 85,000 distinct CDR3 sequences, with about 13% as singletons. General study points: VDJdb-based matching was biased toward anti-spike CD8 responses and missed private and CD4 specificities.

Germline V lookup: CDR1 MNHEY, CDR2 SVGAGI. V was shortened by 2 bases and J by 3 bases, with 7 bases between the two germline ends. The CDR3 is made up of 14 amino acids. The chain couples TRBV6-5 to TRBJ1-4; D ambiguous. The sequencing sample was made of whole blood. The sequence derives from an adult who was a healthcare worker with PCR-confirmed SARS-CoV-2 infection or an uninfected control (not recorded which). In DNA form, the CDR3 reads TGTGCCAGCAGTTACCGGCCAGCTAATGAAAAACTGTTTTTT. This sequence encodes CASSYRPANEKLFF.